This record looks at one TCR beta chain sequence and its context. Its matching antigen is unknown. This record belongs to a study of blood T cells in healthy people across ages. Study-level points and caveats: Estimates of diversity drawn from one million T cells were considered underestimates. TCR beta diversity, measured per million T cells, fell in a roughly linear way with age.

The CDR3 is 14 residues long. The V gene end was trimmed by 5 bases and the J gene end by 8 bases; junction bases not matched to a gene: 5. Germline V lookup: CDR1 ENHRY, CDR2 SYGVKD. Total RNA was extracted at no less than 5.5 micrograms per sample. A J-beta primer mix and a sample-barcoded 5' primer were used in a second PCR of about 7 to 12 cycles. A template-switch adaptor containing 12 random nucleotides labeled each cDNA molecule. TCRdb recomputed calls from the 5' RACE reads with MiXCR, one row per CDR3 protein. The table records 1.8 million or so distinct CDR3 sequences, roughly two fifths of them present only once.

This receptor was identified in a human donor in good health. The V and J genes are TRBV10-3 and TRBJ2-1; 11 bases are a match to TRBD2. The sequenced sample was blood. This CDR3 reads CAISNSGGAYEQFF. In nucleotides, the CDR3 is TGTGCCATCAGTAATAGCGGGGGGGCATATGAGCAGTTCTTC.